This entry is about one T cell receptor beta chain. TCRdb keeps only in-frame clones here, not all; method: immunoSEQ multiplex PCR. The sample lists 200,000 to 300,000 clones; approximately 90% were seen once. This sample is drawn from a study of blood T cell repertoires in COVID-19. At the level of the study: Italy, Spain and the United States were the sources of the convalescent and acute COVID-19 samples.

The sample was PBMCs or T cells enriched from blood (not recorded which). This clonotype was obtained from a woman younger than 45 who had recovered from COVID-19.

CDR3 region: CASSEVEGAAYNEQFF. Written as DNA, the CDR3 is TGTGCCAGCAGTGAAGTGGAGGGAGCGGCCTACAATGAGCAGTTCTTC. The chain recombines TRBV6-1 with TRBJ2-1, with D possibly being TRBD2 (6 bases). CDR3 size: 16 residues. Trimming cost V 1 base and J 2 bases, with 12 bases left between them. The germline CDR1 and CDR2 sequences are MNHNS and SASEGT.